The present entry profiles one T cell receptor beta chain with its context. Its matching antigen is unknown. The record originates from a study of cytomegalovirus exposure and HLA in healthy donors. Overall study: Across some 400 genotyped donors, about 80% landed in the Caucasian-associated ancestry cluster.

CDR1 and CDR2 from the germline V gene are MNHEY and SVGAGI. V was shortened by 6 bases and J by 4 bases, with 13 bases between the two germline ends. The CDR3 extends over 15 amino acids. Study-wide results and limits: Upon later analysis, TCR association rates were observed to vary by HLA locus, being highest for DRB1 and lowest for HLA-C.

60 Vbeta and 13 Jbeta primers were used in PCR. Profiling relied on immunoSEQ multiplex PCR, and the TCRdb table lists in-frame clones only, not all of them. The table lists about 140,000 clones, more than 60% of them singletons. This TCR was recovered from a man in his thirties or forties in good health and CMV-seropositive. The sequencing sample was made of PBMCs. The chain has TRBV6-5 and TRBJ2-6; no definite D call. CDR3 nucleotide sequence: TGTGCCAGCAGCCTAACAGTCTCCGGGGCCAACGTCCTGACTTTC. The encoded protein is CASSLTVSGANVLTF.